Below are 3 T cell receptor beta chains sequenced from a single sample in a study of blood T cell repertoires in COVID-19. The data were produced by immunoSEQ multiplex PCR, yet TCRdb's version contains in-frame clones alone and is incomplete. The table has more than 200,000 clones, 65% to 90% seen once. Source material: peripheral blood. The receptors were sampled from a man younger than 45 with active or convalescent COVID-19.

The chain's CDR3 is CAISETGPEKLFF. The CDR3 DNA sequence: TGTGCCATCAGTGAGACAGGGCCTGAAAAACTGTTTTTT. The rearrangement uses TRBV10-3 and TRBJ1-4, with D possibly matching TRBD1 (6 bases). Per the germline V gene, CDR1 is ENHRY and CDR2 is SYGVKD. The CDR3 is 13 amino acids. The V and J ends lost 2 bases and 7 bases respectively, with 8 bases between them.

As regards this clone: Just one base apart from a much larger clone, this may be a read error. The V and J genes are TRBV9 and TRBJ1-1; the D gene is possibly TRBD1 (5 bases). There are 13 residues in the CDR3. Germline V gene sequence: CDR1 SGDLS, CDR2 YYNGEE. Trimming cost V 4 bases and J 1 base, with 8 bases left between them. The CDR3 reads CASSFGQNTEAFF. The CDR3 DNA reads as TGTGCCAGCAGCTTCGGACAGAACACTGAAGCTTTCTTT.

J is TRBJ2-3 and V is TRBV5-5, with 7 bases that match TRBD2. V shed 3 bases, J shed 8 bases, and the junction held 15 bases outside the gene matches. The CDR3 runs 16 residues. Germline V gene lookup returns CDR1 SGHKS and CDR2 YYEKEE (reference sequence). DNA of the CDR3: TGTGCCAGCAGCTCCCTCGGCGGCGGGACGGGGGGTACGCAGTATTTT. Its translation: CASSSLGGGTGGTQYF.